These 31 T cell receptor beta chains were sequenced from one sample in a study of early stage breast cancer tumors. The assay was immunoSEQ multiplex PCR, and TCRdb's table has in-frame clones only and misses some. The sample records some 30,000 clones, approximately 84% being singletons. The sample was blood. These receptors were taken from a person aged 45 to 59 with breast cancer.

The chain recombines TRBV7-6 with TRBJ2-1; no firm D call. Trimming took 0 bases from V and 6 from J, leaving 9 bases between them. The germline V gene encodes CDR1 SGHVS and CDR2 FNYEAQ. This CDR3 has 14 amino acids. The CDR3, as DNA: TGTGCCAGCAGCTTAGCGGGGATCCCCAATGAGCAGTTCTTC. It codes for CASSLAGIPNEQFF.

This chain links TRBV7-9 with TRBJ2-2, with D perhaps matching TRBD1 (6 bases). V dropped 6 bases and J dropped 13 bases, with 18 bases sitting between them. This CDR3 contains 13 residues. Germline V CDR1 and CDR2: SEHNR, FQNEAQ (reference sequence). The CDR3 protein is CASRERSQGRLFF. The CDR3 bases are TGTGCCAGCAGGGAGAGATCCCAGGGGCGGCTGTTTTTT.

J is TRBJ2-1 and V is TRBV18, with 7 bases aligning to TRBD1. CDR3 length: 15 residues. CDR1 is KGHSH, CDR2 LQKENI, per germline. V lost 3 bases and J lost 9; bases outside the gene matches: 11. CDR3 amino acids: CASSPTTGISREQFF. The CDR3 DNA reads as TGTGCCAGCTCACCGACGACAGGGATCTCTCGTGAGCAGTTCTTC.

The rearrangement joins TRBV29-1 to TRBJ2-5, with D maybe TRBD1 (6 bases). The CDR3 covers 13 residues. CDR1 and CDR2 from the germline V gene are SQVTM and ANQGSEA. V lost 0 bases to trimming and J lost 11 bases, with 16 bases between them. CDR3 protein: CSVEDSIGTPQYF. The CDR3 DNA sequence: TGCAGCGTTGAAGATAGCATTGGGACACCGCAGTACTTC.

The chain couples TRBV13 to TRBJ2-3; D unclear. This CDR3 is 13 amino acids long. V dropped 1 base and J dropped 3 bases, with 5 bases sitting between them. The germline gives CDR1 PRHDT, CDR2 FYEKMQ (reference sequence). The CDR3 nucleotides are TGTGCCAGCAGCTTAGCTGGTACAGATACGCAGTATTTT. Its translation is CASSLAGTDTQYF.

The CDR3 coding sequence is TGTGCCAGCAGCAAAGGACAGAACACTGAAGCTTTCTTT. Its translation is CASSKGQNTEAFF. The rearrangement uses TRBV13 and TRBJ1-1, with D possibly TRBD1 on 5 matching bases. Germline-derived CDR1 and CDR2 are PRHDT and FYEKMQ (reference sequence). The V end lost 5 bases, the J end lost 1 base, and 8 bases lay between the germline ends. There are 13 residues in the CDR3. Using reference TRBV13 and TRBJ1-1 for the parts outside the CDR3, the full variable domain is AAGVIQSPRHLIKEKRETATLKCYPIPRHDTVYWYQQGPGQDPQFLISFYEKMQSDKGSIPDRFSAQQFSDYHSELNMSSLELGDSALYFCASSKGQNTEAFFGQGTRLTVV.

The V call is TRBV29-1, the J call TRBJ2-5, with D uncertain. The germline gives CDR1 SQVTM, CDR2 ANQGSEA. Deletions cut 1 base from V and 4 bases from J, with 10 bases between. The CDR3 is made up of 13 amino acids. The DNA for the CDR3 is TGCAGCGTTGAAGCCGTAGCCGGAGAGACCCAGTACTTC. Protein sequence: CSVEAVAGETQYF. The full variable domain, its missing parts supplied by reference TRBV29-1 and TRBJ2-5, is SAVISQKPSRDICQRGTSLTIQCQVDSQVTMMFWYRQQPGQSLTLIATANQGSEATYESGFVIDKFPISRPNLTFSTLTVSNMSPEDSSIYLCSVEAVAGETQYFGPGTRLLVL.

The CDR3 loop reads CASSESESSGGYTF. DNA of the CDR3: TGTGCCAGCAGTGAATCAGAATCCTCGGGTGGCTACACCTTC. The chain carries TRBV2 and TRBJ1-2; D ambiguous. CDR1 and CDR2 from the germline V gene are SNHLY and FYNNEI. V lost 2 bases and J lost 7, with 14 bases in between. CDR3 length: 14 residues.

The J gene is TRBJ1-1, the V gene TRBV2; D is unclear. Germline lookup yields CDR1 SNHLY and CDR2 FYNNEI. The length of the CDR3 is 14 residues. Trimming took 1 base from V and 0 from J, leaving 6 bases between them. CDR3 in amino acids: CASSEGRLNTEAFF. CDR3 DNA sequence: TGTGCCAGCAGTGAAGGACGGTTGAACACTGAAGCTTTCTTT.

The rearrangement uses TRBV27 and TRBJ1-1; 8 bases agree with TRBD1. After removal of 6 bases from V and 6 bases from J, the junction contained 9 bases not matched to a gene. Germline CDR1 MNHEY, CDR2 SMNVEV (reference sequence). The CDR3 consists of 14 residues. In nucleotides, the CDR3 is TGTGCCAGCAGATCCACAGGGGGGAGCCCTGAAGCTTTCTTT. Amino acids: CASRSTGGSPEAFF.

As DNA, the CDR3 is TGTGCCAGCAGCTCACAGGGAGGGAATGAAAAACTGTTTTTT. Translated: CASSSQGGNEKLFF. The chain carries TRBV5-6 and TRBJ1-4, with D perhaps TRBD1 (6 bases). V lost 3 bases to trimming and J lost 5 bases, with 11 bases between them. The germline gives CDR1 SGHDT, CDR2 YYEEEE. This CDR3 contains 14 residues.

This sequence joins TRBV27 and TRBJ1-1, with 12 bases that match TRBD1. The germline V gene has CDR1 MNHEY and CDR2 SMNVEV (reference sequence). The CDR3 covers 16 residues. The V gene end was trimmed by 6 bases and the J gene end by 7 bases; junction bases not matched to a gene: 12. The CDR3 DNA follows: TGTGCCAGCAGCTTAATGCGGGGACAGGGGGCTATTGAAGCTTTCTTT. The encoded protein is CASSLMRGQGAIEAFF.

The chain recombines TRBV9 with TRBJ1-4, with a weak D call TRBD1 (6 bases). With 4 bases removed from V and 6 bases from J, the gap between germline ends came to 13 bases. The CDR3 length is 14 residues. Germline CDR1 and CDR2: SGDLS and YYNGEE. The CDR3 coding sequence is TGTGCCAGCAGCCGGTTAGAGGGGGATGAAAAACTGTTTTTT. Protein sequence: CASSRLEGDEKLFF.

The chain employs TRBV7-2 and TRBJ2-2; D may be TRBD1 or TRBD2 (5 bases each). The germline gives CDR1 SGHTA, CDR2 FQGNSA. The CDR3 is 15 amino acids. Trimming pared 1 base from V and 0 bases from J, leaving 6 bases between. CDR3 DNA: TGTGCCAGCAGCTTAGGAGGGGCGAACACCGGGGAGCTGTTTTTT. Its protein product is CASSLGGANTGELFF.

V is TRBV5-5 and J is TRBJ2-2, with D possibly called TRBD1 or TRBD2 (6 bases each). Germline V lookup: CDR1 SGHKS, CDR2 YYEKEE (reference sequence). This CDR3 has 17 residues. V lost 0 bases and J 3 bases, leaving 15 bases between the germline ends. The CDR3 region is CASSLDMGGADTGELFF. The CDR3 bases are TGTGCCAGCAGCTTGGACATGGGGGGCGCGGACACCGGGGAGCTGTTTTTT.

J is TRBJ2-7 and V is TRBV28; 7 bases fit TRBD2. V shed 5 bases and J 7 bases; nucleotides not matched to a gene: 14. The CDR3 is 15 amino acids. Germline-derived CDR1 and CDR2 are MDHEN and SYDVKM. This CDR3 reads CASSLSGVPTWEQYF. CDR3 sequence (DNA): TGTGCCAGCAGTCTAAGCGGGGTCCCGACGTGGGAGCAGTACTTC.

This chain links TRBV19 with TRBJ2-7; 11 bases fit TRBD1. Per the germline V gene, CDR1 is LNHDA and CDR2 is SQIVND (reference sequence). This CDR3 region has 13 residues. The CDR3 is CATGQGANYEQYF. The DNA of the CDR3 is TGTGCTACTGGACAGGGGGCTAACTACGAGCAGTACTTC.

This clone was picked up one time. The V and J genes are TRBV19 and TRBJ2-5; 7 positions match TRBD1. The V gene's germline CDR1 is LNHDA and CDR2 SQIVND (reference sequence). Trimming removed 3 bases from V and 3 bases from J; junction bases left unmatched: 4. This CDR3 spans 14 amino acids. The CDR3 loop reads CASSIQGEKETQYF. For the CDR3, the DNA is TGTGCCAGTAGTATCCAGGGGGAGAAAGAGACCCAGTACTTC.

The genes are TRBV11-2 and TRBJ1-4, with D possibly matching TRBD1 (6 bases). The germline V gene has CDR1 SGHAT and CDR2 FQNNGV. The CDR3 is made up of 16 amino acids. Trimming pared 0 bases from V and 7 bases from J, leaving 15 bases between. This CDR3 reads CASSLDTGLHIEKLFF. The CDR3 DNA sequence: TGTGCCAGCAGCTTAGATACAGGGTTACACATTGAAAAACTGTTTTTT.

The chain combines TRBV19 with TRBJ2-7; TRBD1 might be the D (5 bases). Trimming shortened V by 3 bases and J by 3 bases, and 9 bases separated the two germline ends. The germline CDR1 and CDR2 sequences are LNHDA and SQIVND (reference sequence). The CDR3 contains 13 residues. The CDR3 sequence is CASSIDRDYEQYF. The CDR3 DNA sequence: TGTGCCAGTAGTATCGACAGAGACTACGAGCAGTACTTC.

The V and J genes are TRBV5-1 and TRBJ2-2, with D uncertain. This CDR3 has 17 residues. The germline gives CDR1 SGHRS, CDR2 YFSETQ. With 4 bases removed from V and 1 base from J, the gap between germline ends came to 17 bases. CDR3 amino acids: CASSLLVADKNTGELFF. The CDR3, as DNA: TGCGCCAGCAGCCTCTTAGTCGCCGACAAGAACACCGGGGAGCTGTTTTTT.

The chain's CDR3 is CASSLDRGGEKLFF. The CDR3 nucleotides read TGCGCCAGCAGCCTCGACAGGGGTGGAGAAAAACTGTTTTTT. This chain connects TRBV10-2 to TRBJ1-4; 8 positions match TRBD1. V shed 6 bases, J shed 8 bases, and the junction held 8 bases outside the gene matches. The length of the CDR3 is 14 residues. The germline CDR1 and CDR2 sequences are WSHSY and SAAADI.

The V and J genes are TRBV7-7 and TRBJ2-2, with 15 bases identical to TRBD2. Germline V gene data show CDR1 as SSHAT and CDR2 as FNYEAQ (reference sequence). J lost 2 bases, V lost 5 bases, and 3 bases had no gene match. This CDR3 comprises 17 residues. CDR3 bases: TGTGCCAGCAGCCGGACTAGCGGGGGGGCCAACACCGGGGAGCTGTTTTTT. Protein: CASSRTSGGANTGELFF.

The CDR3, as DNA: TGCAGCGTTCTCACCTATGGCTACACCTTC. This codes for CSVLTYGYTF. This chain links TRBV29-1 with TRBJ1-2; D unclear. The CDR3 runs 10 residues. V was pared by 5 bases and J by 4 bases, with 5 bases between. Germline assignment: CDR1 SQVTM and CDR2 ANQGSEA.

The V and J genes are TRBV2 and TRBJ2-6; a weak D match, TRBD2 (6 bases). In germline, CDR1 is SNHLY, CDR2 FYNNEI. This CDR3 contains 14 residues. The V end lost 7 bases, the J end lost 4 bases, and 11 bases lay between the germline ends. The CDR3 nucleotides read TGTGCCAGCAACGGAGGGGCCGGGGCCAACGTCCTGACTTTC. Translating gives CASNGGAGANVLTF.

The chain has TRBV6-4 and TRBJ1-6, with unresolved D. Germline V gene lookup returns CDR1 MRHNA and CDR2 SNTAGT. Deletions cut 4 bases from V and 7 bases from J, with 11 bases between. The CDR3 is 14 amino acids. The CDR3 loop reads CASSVGFDNSPLHF. The CDR3 DNA is TGTGCCAGCAGTGTGGGGTTTGACAATTCACCCCTCCACTTT.

This clone appeared a single time. The chain uses TRBV5-1 and TRBJ1-1; unclear D gene. CDR1 SGHRS and CDR2 YFSETQ come from the germline V gene. This CDR3 spans 15 amino acids. Deletions cut 0 bases from V and 4 bases from J, with 13 bases between. The CDR3 nucleotides read TGCGCCAGCAGCTTGGGTGGAGGTCTGAGCACTGAAGCTTTCTTT. Protein: CASSLGGGLSTEAFF.

This chain uses TRBV6-5 with TRBJ2-2, with TRBD1 matching 7 bases. The CDR3 runs 15 residues. Per germline, CDR1 MNHEY and CDR2 SVGAGI. The V and J ends lost 0 bases and 7 bases, in that order; junction bases with no gene match: 5. In DNA, the CDR3 is TGTGCCAGCAGTTACTCGAACCAGGGGGTCGGGGAGCTGTTTTTT. Translating it yields CASSYSNQGVGELFF.

This chain connects TRBV9 to TRBJ2-7; D is possibly TRBD1 (6 bases). In germline, CDR1 is SGDLS, CDR2 YYNGEE. Trimming cost V 0 bases and J 2 bases, with 12 bases left between them. There are 15 residues in the CDR3. The CDR3 here is CASSVGQGFTYEQYF. As DNA, the CDR3 is TGTGCCAGCAGCGTAGGGCAGGGGTTCACCTACGAGCAGTACTTC. The full variable domain, completed using reference TRBV9 and TRBJ2-7, is DSGVTQTPKHLITATGQRVTLRCSPRSGDLSVYWYQQSLDQGLQFLIQYYNGEERAKGNILERFSAQQFPDLHSELNLSSLELGDSALYFCASSVGQGFTYEQYFGPGTRLTVT.

The chain carries TRBV7-9 and TRBJ2-3; D assignment may be TRBD1 or TRBD2 (6 bases each). This CDR3 has 16 amino acids. Trimming stripped 1 base from V and 4 bases from J, with 15 bases between. The V gene's germline CDR1 is SEHNR and CDR2 FQNEAQ (reference sequence). The CDR3 nucleotides are TGTGCCAGCAGCTTAGTTTCCGGGGGCGCGTCAGATACGCAGTATTTT. Translation gives CASSLVSGGASDTQYF.

The chain couples TRBV6-5 to TRBJ1-4; no clear D gene. V was clipped by 5 bases and J by 7 bases, with 11 bases between them. The CDR3 consists of 13 residues. Germline CDR1 reads MNHEY; CDR2 reads SVGAGI. The CDR3 spells CASSRAGGEKLFF. CDR3 bases: TGTGCCAGCAGTCGAGCCGGTGGTGAAAAACTGTTTTTT.